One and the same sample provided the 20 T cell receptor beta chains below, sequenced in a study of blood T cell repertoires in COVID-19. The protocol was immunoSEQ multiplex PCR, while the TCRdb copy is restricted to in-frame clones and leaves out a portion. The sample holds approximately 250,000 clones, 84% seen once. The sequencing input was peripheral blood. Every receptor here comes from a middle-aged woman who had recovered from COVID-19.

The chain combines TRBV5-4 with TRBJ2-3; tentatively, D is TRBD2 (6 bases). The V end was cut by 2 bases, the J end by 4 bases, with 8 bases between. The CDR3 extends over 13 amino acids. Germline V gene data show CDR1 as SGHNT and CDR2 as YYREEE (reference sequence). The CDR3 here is CASSFPGADTQYF. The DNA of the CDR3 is TGTGCCAGCAGCTTTCCGGGGGCAGATACGCAGTATTTT.

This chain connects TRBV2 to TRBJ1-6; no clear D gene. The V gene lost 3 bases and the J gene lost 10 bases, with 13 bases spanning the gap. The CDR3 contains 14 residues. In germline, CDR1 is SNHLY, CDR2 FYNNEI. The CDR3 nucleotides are TGTGCCAGCAGTGAGATAAGTGTCAGGTCACCCCTCCACTTT. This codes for CASSEISVRSPLHF.

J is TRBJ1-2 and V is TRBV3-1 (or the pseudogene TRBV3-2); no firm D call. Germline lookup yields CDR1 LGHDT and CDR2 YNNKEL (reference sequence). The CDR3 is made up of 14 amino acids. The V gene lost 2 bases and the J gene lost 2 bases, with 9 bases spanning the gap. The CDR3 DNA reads TGTGCCAGCAGCCAACAGGTCTCAAACTATGGCTACACCTTC. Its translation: CASSQQVSNYGYTF.

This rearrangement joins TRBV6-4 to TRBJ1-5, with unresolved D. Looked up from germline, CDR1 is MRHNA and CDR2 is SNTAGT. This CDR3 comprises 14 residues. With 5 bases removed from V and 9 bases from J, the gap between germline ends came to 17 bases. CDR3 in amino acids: CASSPDTSLGPQHF. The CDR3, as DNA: TGTGCCAGCAGTCCAGACACCAGCTTAGGGCCCCAGCATTTT.

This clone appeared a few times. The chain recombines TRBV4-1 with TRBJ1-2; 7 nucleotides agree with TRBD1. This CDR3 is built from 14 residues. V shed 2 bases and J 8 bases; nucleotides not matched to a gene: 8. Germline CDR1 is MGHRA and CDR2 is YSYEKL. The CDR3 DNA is TGCGCCAGCAGCCAATACGACAGGGTTGGGGGCTACACCTTC. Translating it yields CASSQYDRVGGYTF.

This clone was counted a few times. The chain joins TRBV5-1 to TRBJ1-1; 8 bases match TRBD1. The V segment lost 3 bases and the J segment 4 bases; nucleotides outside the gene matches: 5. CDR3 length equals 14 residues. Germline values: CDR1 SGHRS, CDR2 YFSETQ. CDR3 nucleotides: TGCGCCAGCAGCTCAACAGGGGGGTCCACTGAAGCTTTCTTT. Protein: CASSSTGGSTEAFF.

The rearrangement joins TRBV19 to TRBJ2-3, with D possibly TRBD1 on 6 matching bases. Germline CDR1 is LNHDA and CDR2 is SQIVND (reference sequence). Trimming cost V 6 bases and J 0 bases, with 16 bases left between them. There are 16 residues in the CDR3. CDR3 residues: CASRNPVRGSTDTQYF. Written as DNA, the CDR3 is TGTGCCAGTAGGAACCCCGTCAGGGGAAGCACAGATACGCAGTATTTT.

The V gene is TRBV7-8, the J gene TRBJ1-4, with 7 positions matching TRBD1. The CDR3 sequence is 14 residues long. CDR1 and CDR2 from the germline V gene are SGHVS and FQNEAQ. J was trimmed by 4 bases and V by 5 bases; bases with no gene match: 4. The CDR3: CASSPGQYNEKLFF. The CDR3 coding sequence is TGTGCCAGCAGCCCGGGACAGTATAATGAAAAACTGTTTTTT.

Here the CDR3 reads CASSIRNRDRTLHF. The CDR3 region has the DNA TGTGCCAGCAGCATCCGGAACAGGGATCGCACCCTCCACTTT. V and J are TRBV11-2 and TRBJ1-6, with a tentative D call TRBD1 (6 bases). This CDR3 region has 14 residues. Germline V gene lookup returns CDR1 SGHAT and CDR2 FQNNGV. Trimming cost V 5 bases and J 14 bases, with 19 bases left between them. The variable domain in full, with the rest retrieved from reference TRBV11-2 and TRBJ1-6, is EAGVAQSPRYKIIEKRQSVAFWCNPISGHATLYWYQQILGQGPKLLIQFQNNGVVDDSQLPKDRFSAERLKGVDSTLKIQPAKLEDSAVYLCASSIRNRDRTLHFGNGTRLTVT.

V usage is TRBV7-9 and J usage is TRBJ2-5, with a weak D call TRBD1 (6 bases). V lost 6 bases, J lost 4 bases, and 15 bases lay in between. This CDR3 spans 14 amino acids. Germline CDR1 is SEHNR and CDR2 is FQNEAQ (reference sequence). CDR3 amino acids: CASSRTGSGETQYF. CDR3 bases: TGTGCCAGCAGTCGAACAGGGTCGGGAGAGACCCAGTACTTC.

CDR3: CASSQTPRNGAFF. DNA of the CDR3: TGTGCCAGCAGTCAGACACCGAGAAACGGTGCTTTCTTT. This rearrangement joins TRBV6-2 or TRBV6-3 to TRBJ1-1; D remains ambiguous. V lost 5 bases, J lost 11 bases, and 18 bases lay in between. The CDR3 contains 13 residues. Germline CDR1 MNHEY, CDR2 SVGEGT.

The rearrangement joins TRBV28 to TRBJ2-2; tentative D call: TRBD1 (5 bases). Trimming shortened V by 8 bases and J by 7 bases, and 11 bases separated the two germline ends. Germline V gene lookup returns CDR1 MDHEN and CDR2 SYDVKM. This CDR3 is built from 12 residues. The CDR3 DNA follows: TGTGCCAGCCAGGGCAACTACGGGGAGCTGTTTTTT. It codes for CASQGNYGELFF.

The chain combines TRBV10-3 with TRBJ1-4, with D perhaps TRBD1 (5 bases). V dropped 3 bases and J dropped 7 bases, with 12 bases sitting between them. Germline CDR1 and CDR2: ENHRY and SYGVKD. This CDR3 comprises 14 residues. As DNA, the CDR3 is TGTGCCATCAGTGACAGGGCGGAGGGTGAAAAACTGTTTTTT. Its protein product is CAISDRAEGEKLFF.

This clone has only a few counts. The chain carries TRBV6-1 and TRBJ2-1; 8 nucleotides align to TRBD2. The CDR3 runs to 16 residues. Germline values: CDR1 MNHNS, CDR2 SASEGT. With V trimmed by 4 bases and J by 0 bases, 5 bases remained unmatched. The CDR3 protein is CASSVLADSSYNEQFF. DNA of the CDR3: TGTGCCAGCAGTGTACTAGCGGATAGCTCCTACAATGAGCAGTTCTTC.

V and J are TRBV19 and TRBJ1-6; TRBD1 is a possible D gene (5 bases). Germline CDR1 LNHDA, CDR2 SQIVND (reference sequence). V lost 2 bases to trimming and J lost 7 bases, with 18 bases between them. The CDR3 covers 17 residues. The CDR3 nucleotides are TGTGCCAGTAGTATACCATCCTGGGGGGTGAGGAATTCACCCCTCCACTTT. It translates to CASSIPSWGVRNSPLHF.

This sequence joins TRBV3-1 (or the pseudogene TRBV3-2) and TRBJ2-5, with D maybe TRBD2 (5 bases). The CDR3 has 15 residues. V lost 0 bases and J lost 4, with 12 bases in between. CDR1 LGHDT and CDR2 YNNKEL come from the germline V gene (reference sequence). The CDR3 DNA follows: TGTGCCAGCAGCCAAGATCTGGTCCGGGGAGAGACCCAGTACTTC. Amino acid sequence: CASSQDLVRGETQYF.

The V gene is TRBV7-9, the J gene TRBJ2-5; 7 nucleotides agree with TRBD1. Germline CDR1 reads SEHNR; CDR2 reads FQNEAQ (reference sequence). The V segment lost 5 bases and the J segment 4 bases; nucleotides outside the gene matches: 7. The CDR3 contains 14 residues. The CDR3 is CASSETGVGETQYF. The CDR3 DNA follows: TGTGCCAGCAGCGAAACAGGGGTCGGAGAGACCCAGTACTTC.

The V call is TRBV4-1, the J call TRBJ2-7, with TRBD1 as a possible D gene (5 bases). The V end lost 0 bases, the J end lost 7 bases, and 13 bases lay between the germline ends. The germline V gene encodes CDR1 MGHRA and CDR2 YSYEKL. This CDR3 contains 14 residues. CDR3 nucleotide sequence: TGCGCCAGCAGCCAAGAGTATAGGGGCGGTGAGCAGTACTTC. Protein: CASSQEYRGGEQYF.

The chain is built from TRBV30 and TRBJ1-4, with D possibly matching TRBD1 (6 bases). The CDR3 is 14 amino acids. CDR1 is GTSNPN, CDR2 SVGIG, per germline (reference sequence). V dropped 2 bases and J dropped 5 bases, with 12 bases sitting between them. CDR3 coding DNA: TGTGCCTGGAGTCGTATCAGGGGAAATGAAAAACTGTTTTTT. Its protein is CAWSRIRGNEKLFF.

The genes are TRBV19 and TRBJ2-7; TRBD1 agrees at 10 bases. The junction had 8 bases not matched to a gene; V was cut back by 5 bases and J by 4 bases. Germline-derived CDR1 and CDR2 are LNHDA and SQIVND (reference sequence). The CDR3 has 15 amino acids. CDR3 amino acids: CASSPPGTGAYEQYF. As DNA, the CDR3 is TGTGCCAGTAGTCCGCCCGGGACAGGGGCTTACGAGCAGTACTTC.